This T cell receptor (beta chain) was found in a study of shared clonotypes between healthy human individuals (dated by TCRdb to about 2020). Notes on the research overall: The cohort comprised a couple of women and three men aged 18 to 49 years. For each donor, three plates each were used for CD4 naive and CD4 memory, two plates were used for CD8 naive, and one plate was used for CD8 memory. Blood TCR repertoires of several healthy adults were deeply sequenced to estimate repertoire size and the extent of clonotype sharing between individuals. To increase sequencing depth and limit assay-specific biases, different laboratories used diverse techniques to prepare libraries and sequence TCR repertoires. Each donor's leukapheresis produced roughly between roughly 0.94 and 9.5 billion PBMCs.

This clone was observed once. The antigen it binds to is not known. Base qualities are not recorded, but no much larger clone differs from it by a single base. Overall study results and their limits: Across a handful of donors, approximately 4.9% of naive CD4, roughly 3.4% of naive CD8, under 2.5% of memory CD4, and 0.4% of memory CD8 clonotypes were shared. Because the study included only a small number of donors, the genetic and exposure-history diversity represented was limited. Based on pairwise subsampling, the degree of clonotype sharing among donors was expected to be affected by sequencing depth. Incomplete sequencing was indicated by rarefaction of sorted-subset datasets, despite the large sequencing depth. Sampling was limited to blood, and TCR repertoires in tissue likely differ from TCR repertoires in blood. Clonotypes shared by all four sorted-subset donors showed higher generation probabilities than non-shared clonotypes. Naive subsets generally had larger estimated clonotype richness than memory subsets did.

Using the deep immunoSEQ assay, TCR CDR3 regions were amplified from genomic DNA by multiplex PCR. Genomic DNA extracted from each cell subset was distributed evenly over all wells of several immunoSEQ 96-well plates, and each plate served as one replicate. For sorted subsets, each replicate PCR was loaded with 200 to 250 ng genomic DNA, equivalent to some 27,000 T cell genomes. Purified libraries were quantified with a Qubit 3.0 fluorometer, sized on a Bioanalyzer 2100, and re-quantified with the KAPA Library Quantification kit. Every immunoSEQ 96-well plate was sequenced on a dedicated single-read 150-cycle Illumina NextSeq 550 flow cell. The paper's processing steps were these. Because the immunoSEQ output held only junctional sequences and lacked quality scores, the filtering could not match the filtering applied to full-length reads. Sequences were annotated with PyIR, a Python wrapper for IgBLAST v1.9, and V/J genes and CDR3 were assigned using IMGT germline references. Any read was removed if the V/J assignment was weak (E-value above 1e-6), the CDR3 was missing, or the read contained stop codons, out-of-frame junctions, or ambiguous translated residues. V3J clonotypes were defined as sequences sharing the same inferred V gene, J gene, and CDR3 amino acid sequence. The percentage overlap between two repertoires was calculated by dividing the number of shared unique clonotypes by the size of the smaller repertoire. Three approaches were used to assess repertoire richness: RTK rarefaction, the Chao1 estimator, and Recon v2.1 estimates of unobserved clonotypes. OLGA was used to compute generation probabilities for all TCRbeta clonotypes that the gDNA method yielded from a handful of donors. TCRdb holds this immuneACCESS table with in-frame rearrangements only. Some clones are missing; in checked studies, unresolved V genes explain under half, and the rest has no known cause. V, J and clone size were drawn from that table, and D and trimming were deduced from the DNA. The sample table contains over a million clones; only one count was recorded for about 96% of them. Over 1% of the sample comes from the top ten.

The donors were healthy, HIV-negative adults who had no recently reported acute infections or vaccinations. Only Caucasian adults living in Nashville, Tennessee, USA were represented among the donors. Magnetic negative selection was used to enrich CD4+ T cells, after which naive cells were positively selected on CD45RA and the negative fraction became the memory subset. After blood collection by leukapheresis, PBMCs were isolated using Ficoll-Histopaque density gradient centrifugation and then cryopreserved in the vapor phase of liquid nitrogen. Purity and quantity of every magnetically sorted T cell population were checked by analytical flow cytometry. Genomic DNA was isolated from each sorted fraction and quantified by UV absorbance on a Nanodrop 2000c. A distance of 13 bases separates the germline ends of V and J, which lose 0 bases and 4 bases respectively. The CDR3, from cysteine to phenylalanine, totals 16 residues. The sequence is cut down to CDR3 DNA, 48 bases in frame from base 1. CDR1 and CDR2, per the germline V gene, are MNHNS and SASEGT.

The clonotype originates from a man aged 30-40 years in good health. The chain couples TRBV6-1 to TRBJ1-5, with the D gene not confidently named. Sequences were obtained from naive CD4+ T cells sorted from blood. In the paper's terms, the cell subset or site label means: CD45RA+ positively selected. The CDR3 here reads CASSEAAQLGNQPQHF. The DNA sequence is given as TGTGCCAGCAGTGAAGCGGCCCAGTTGGGGAATCAGCCCCAGCATTTT.